This is a list of T cell receptor beta chains from one sample in a study of blood T cell repertoires in COVID-19. Assay: immunoSEQ multiplex PCR; the TCRdb copy retains only in-frame clones and omits some. The sample lists about 80,000 clones, 65% to 85% seen once, with 15% to 20% in the top ten. Sequenced: peripheral blood. The receptors shown here come from a man aged 70 or older with active or convalescent COVID-19. Both conserved end residues are part of each CDR3. The order of the fields is D gene, V gene, J gene, clone size, CDR3 DNA, CDR3 protein. D genes are given only for firm matches. Some rows have no size entry. The others give once, few or many, or a class for an expanded clone.

D gene: NA
V gene: TRBV7-8
J gene: TRBJ2-7
clone size: NA
CDR3 DNA: TGTGCCAGCAGCTCGGCGAGTGGGTTCCAGGTCGCCGGCGAGCAGTACTTC
CDR3 protein: CASSSASGFQVAGEQYF

D gene: NA
V gene: TRBV11-3
J gene: TRBJ2-7
clone size: many
CDR3 DNA: TGTGCCAGCAGCATGGCTGGTCTCTACGAGCAGTACTTC
CDR3 protein: CASSMAGLYEQYF

D gene: NA
V gene: TRBV6-5
J gene: TRBJ2-2
clone size: NA
CDR3 DNA: TGTGCCAGCAGGACGGGGAACACCGGGGAGCTGTTTTTT
CDR3 protein: CASRTGNTGELFF

D gene: TRBD1
V gene: TRBV28
J gene: TRBJ2-5
clone size: NA
CDR3 DNA: TGTGCCAGCAGTTTGTGGGGGAGACAGGGGGGTAGAGAGACCCAGTACTTC
CDR3 protein: CASSLWGRQGGRETQYF

D gene: TRBD1
V gene: TRBV6-5
J gene: TRBJ2-1
clone size: NA
CDR3 DNA: TGTGCCAGCAGTTCCAGGGGGCGCGAGCAGTTCTTC
CDR3 protein: CASSSRGREQFF

D gene: TRBD1
V gene: TRBV2
J gene: TRBJ1-2
clone size: NA
CDR3 DNA: TGTGCCAGCAGGGGGACAGGACGGGATGCTAACTATGGCTACACCTTC
CDR3 protein: CASRGTGRDANYGYTF

D gene: NA
V gene: TRBV2
J gene: TRBJ1-5
clone size: NA
CDR3 DNA: TGTGCCAGCAGTGGTACAGGGTTGGGCAATCAGCCCCAGCATTTT
CDR3 protein: CASSGTGLGNQPQHF

D gene: TRBD1
V gene: TRBV7-2
J gene: TRBJ2-5
clone size: NA
CDR3 DNA: TGTGCCAGCAGCTTAGGGACAGGACCGTGGGAGACCCAGTACTTC
CDR3 protein: CASSLGTGPWETQYF

D gene: NA
V gene: TRBV6-5
J gene: TRBJ2-5
clone size: NA
CDR3 DNA: TGTGCCAGCACCCCGAGCCGGGGAGTGGGCGAGACCCAGTACTTC
CDR3 protein: CASTPSRGVGETQYF

D gene: NA
V gene: TRBV2
J gene: TRBJ1-1
clone size: NA
CDR3 DNA: TGTGCCAGCAGTGATTTCTACAGTGGGAACACTGAAGCTTTCTTT
CDR3 protein: CASSDFYSGNTEAFF

D gene: TRBD1
V gene: TRBV4-1
J gene: TRBJ1-4
clone size: NA
CDR3 DNA: TGCGCCAGCAGCCAAGGGGACAGGGCCACTAATGAAAAACTGTTTTTT
CDR3 protein: CASSQGDRATNEKLFF

D gene: NA
V gene: TRBV5-1
J gene: TRBJ1-3
clone size: NA
CDR3 DNA: TGCGCCAGCAGCTTGTGGAGTGCACAAGGTGGAAACACCATATATTTT
CDR3 protein: CASSLWSAQGGNTIYF